Listed below are T cell receptor beta chains from one sample, sequenced in a study of PD-1 blockade in classical Hodgkin lymphoma. Generated by immunoSEQ multiplex PCR, the TCRdb table keeps only in-frame clones and is missing some. The sample lists 20,000 to 30,000 clones; 65% to 85% were seen once. This sample comprised peripheral blood mononuclear cells (PBMCs), obtained before the second cycle of nivolumab. These receptor sequences come from a human donor with classical Hodgkin lymphoma. CDR3s include the opening cysteine and the closing phenylalanine or tryptophan. The D gene is left open where the match is weak. The size field is filled for only some rows; it gives once, few, many or a size class.

v_gene,d_gene,abundance,j_gene,CDR3aa,CDR3nt
TRBV5-1,-,-,TRBJ2-3,CASSLAGTPTDTQYF,TGCGCCAGCAGCTTAGCCGGGACTCCCACAGATACGCAGTATTTT
TRBV10-3,TRBD2,-,TRBJ2-3,CAISIAGGRTDTQYF,TGTGCCATCAGTATAGCGGGGGGCCGCACAGATACGCAGTATTTT
TRBV6-5,-,-,TRBJ1-2,CASRTTRGTNYGYTF,TGTGCCAGCAGAACAACTCGCGGGACAAACTATGGCTACACCTTC
TRBV15,-,-,TRBJ1-2,CATSREGYGYTF,TGTGCCACCAGCAGGGAAGGCTATGGCTACACCTTC
TRBV5-1,TRBD2,-,TRBJ2-7,CASRSGTSGSYEQYF,TGCGCCAGCAGATCCGGGACTAGCGGAAGCTACGAGCAGTACTTC
TRBV6-5,TRBD1,medium-sized,TRBJ1-6,CASSRQGWNSPLHF,TGTGCCAGCAGCCGACAGGGCTGGAATTCACCCCTCCACTTT
TRBV10-2,TRBD1,-,TRBJ2-7,CASSKGANEQYF,TGCGCCAGCAGTAAGGGGGCTAATGAGCAGTACTTC
TRBV13,-,-,TRBJ2-1,CASTPMWRPGEQFF,TGTGCCAGCACCCCCATGTGGCGCCCGGGTGAGCAGTTCTTC
TRBV5-5,TRBD1,-,TRBJ2-1,CASSGGGTGNNEQFF,TGTGCCAGCAGCGGTGGTGGGACAGGGAACAATGAGCAGTTCTTC
TRBV5-4,TRBD1,-,TRBJ1-1,CASSSDRGTEAFF,TGTGCCAGCAGCAGCGACAGGGGCACTGAAGCTTTCTTT
TRBV19,TRBD1,few,TRBJ1-2,CASSIWVRQGADGYTF,TGTGCCAGTAGTATTTGGGTGCGACAGGGGGCGGATGGCTACACCTTC
TRBV7-9,TRBD1,-,TRBJ1-2,CASSAGGVNYGYTF,TGTGCCAGCAGCGCAGGGGGCGTGAACTATGGCTACACCTTC
TRBV11-2,-,few,TRBJ1-1,CASSHSTGFRGAFF,TGTGCCAGCAGCCATTCTACAGGGTTCCGGGGAGCTTTCTTT
TRBV4-2,-,-,TRBJ1-4,CASSRLGGTNEKLFF,TGTGCCAGCAGCCGTCTGGGCGGGACTAATGAAAAACTGTTTTTT
TRBV27,-,-,TRBJ2-3,CASSLSGGSVVDTQYF,TGTGCCAGCAGTTTATCGGGAGGTAGCGTGGTAGATACGCAGTATTTT
TRBV5-1,-,-,TRBJ2-3,CASSSTDTQYF,TGCGCCAGCAGCTCCACAGATACGCAGTATTTT
TRBV18,-,once,TRBJ2-3,CASSRRDGDTQYF,TGTGCCAGCTCAAGAAGGGACGGAGATACGCAGTATTTT
TRBV11-2,TRBD1,-,TRBJ2-7,CASSLDGTGTEQYF,TGTGCCAGCAGCTTAGATGGGACAGGGACCGAGCAGTACTTC
TRBV5-5,-,-,TRBJ2-5,CASSLVPDARGAQYF,TGTGCCAGCAGCTTGGTTCCAGACGCCCGAGGTGCCCAGTACTTC
TRBV5-1,-,-,TRBJ2-5,CASSLLLEGHSGETQYF,TGCGCCAGCAGCTTGTTACTAGAAGGGCACAGTGGAGAGACCCAGTACTTC
TRBV19,-,-,TRBJ1-1,CASSITRARGGTEAFF,TGTGCCAGTAGTATTACTCGGGCCCGGGGTGGGACTGAAGCTTTCTTT
TRBV4-1,TRBD2,medium-sized,TRBJ2-3,CASSHRLAGDTDTQYF,TGCGCCAGCAGCCACCGACTAGCGGGGGATACAGATACGCAGTATTTT
TRBV6-5,TRBD2,-,TRBJ2-7,CASSYSWGLAGEQYF,TGTGCCAGCAGTTACTCGTGGGGACTAGCGGGCGAGCAGTACTTC
TRBV19,-,-,TRBJ1-1,CASSRTRGGEAFF,TGTGCCAGTAGTAGGACCCGGGGAGGTGAAGCTTTCTTT
TRBV5-1,-,-,TRBJ1-1,CASSLGQDSTEAFF,TGCGCCAGCAGCTTGGGGCAGGATAGCACTGAAGCTTTCTTT
TRBV2,-,-,TRBJ2-7,CARQGTLFSEQYF,TGTGCCAGGCAGGGCACCCTCTTTTCCGAGCAGTACTTC
TRBV19,TRBD2,-,TRBJ2-5,CASSIGGREETQYF,TGTGCCAGTAGTATAGGGGGGAGGGAAGAGACCCAGTACTTC
TRBV28,TRBD1,-,TRBJ1-2,CASSLGGQGLYGYTF,TGTGCCAGCAGTTTGGGGGGACAGGGACTTTATGGCTACACCTTC
TRBV2,-,-,TRBJ1-2,CASSAHYGYTF,TGTGCCAGCAGTGCCCACTATGGCTACACCTTC
TRBV5-4,-,few,TRBJ2-7,CASSSTGTEQYF,TGTGCCAGCAGCAGTACAGGGACCGAGCAGTACTTC
TRBV6-5,TRBD1,-,TRBJ2-5,CASKNPTGGQETQYF,TGTGCCAGCAAAAACCCCACAGGGGGTCAAGAGACCCAGTACTTC
TRBV4-3,-,once,TRBJ2-7,CASSQEPSLAYEQYF,TGCGCCAGCAGCCAAGAACCCTCTTTGGCCTACGAGCAGTACTTC
TRBV9,TRBD2,-,TRBJ2-1,CASSERLAGYNEQFF,TGTGCCAGCAGCGAGAGACTAGCGGGGTACAATGAGCAGTTCTTC
TRBV25-1,-,-,TRBJ2-5,CASSDGGHETQYF,TGTGCCAGCAGTGATGGGGGCCACGAGACCCAGTACTTC
TRBV5-8,-,-,TRBJ2-5,CASSGSGTQETQYF,TGTGCCAGCAGCGGTTCCGGGACCCAAGAGACCCAGTACTTC